This T cell receptor beta chain was sequenced for a study of radiotherapy plus CTLA-4 blockade in lung cancer. Study information: Objective responses were documented in around 19% of patients, with disease control in approximately 32%. Study conclusions and caveats: With interferon-beta, early dynamics of blood T cell clones were reported to best predict response. Clones of tumor-derived TCRs expanded in blood after radiotherapy plus ipilimumab.

This CDR3 is 17 amino acids long. V gave up 8 bases and J gave up 1 base; unmatched junction bases: 12. Germline loops: CDR1 MNHEY, CDR2 SMNVEV (reference sequence). A note on this clone: Its antigen is unidentified.

Participants had chemo-refractory metastatic non-small-cell lung cancer and were treated with focal radiation plus ipilimumab CTLA-4 blockade. The data were produced by immunoSEQ multiplex PCR, yet TCRdb's version contains in-frame clones alone and is incomplete. Among 35,000 or so clones listed, approximately 85% were seen once. This chain connects TRBV27 to TRBJ2-1; 9 positions agree with TRBD1. This material consisted of peripheral blood, taken from a patient treated with radiotherapy plus ipilimumab. This clonotype was sampled from a human donor with non-small cell lung cancer who had stable disease on radiotherapy plus ipilimumab. The CDR3 spells CASSPFRDRVSYNEQFF. CDR3 sequence (DNA): TGTGCCAGCTCCCCTTTCCGGGACAGGGTTTCCTACAATGAGCAGTTCTTC.